The subject of this entry is one T cell receptor beta chain. The sample comes from a study of PD-L1 blockade in urothelial cancer. Turning to the study itself: Beginning in about 2014, patients received atezolizumab, given as 1,200 mg intravenously every 3 weeks. About 90% of the roughly 30 patients were men with bladder-origin urothelial cancer. Blood samples contained a median 141,255 T cells.

Described time point: pretreatment peripheral blood. This CDR3 comprises 15 residues. J gave up 5 bases and V 4 bases, and 10 bases lay outside the gene matches. In germline, CDR1 is SGDLS, CDR2 YYNGEE. The data were produced by immunoSEQ multiplex PCR, yet TCRdb's version contains in-frame clones alone and is incomplete. The data contain some 50,000 clones, approximately 90% of them seen just once; the ten biggest clones take up roughly 14%. The source material was PBMCs, sampled around atezolizumab (anti-PD-L1) treatment. This receptor was taken from a woman aged 55-75 years with urothelial cancer. This chain joins TRBV9 and TRBJ1-2; 8 nucleotides align to TRBD1. The CDR3 nucleotides are TGTGCCAGCAGCCCTCAAGGACAGGGAAGTTATGGCTACACCTTC. The encoded protein is CASSPQGQGSYGYTF.